These T cell receptor beta chains were read from a single sample in a study of cytomegalovirus exposure and HLA in healthy donors. Sequenced by immunoSEQ multiplex PCR; TCRdb stores in-frame clones only, minus some. In the table there are roughly 120,000 clones, approximately 15% of which are singletons. Sequencing was done on a sample of PBMCs. The receptors here all came from a woman younger than 35 in good health and CMV-seronegative. Both conserved end residues are part of each CDR3. Each record gives: D gene, J gene, V gene, clone size, CDR3 protein, CDR3 DNA. The D gene is left open where the match is weak. Clone sizes are given selectively: once, few, many, or a class where the clone is expanded.

NA,TRBJ1-1,TRBV6-6,few,CASSPTGNVEAFF,TGTGCCAGCAGTCCTACCGGGAACGTAGAAGCTTTCTTT
NA,TRBJ1-1,TRBV19,few,CASSMAWGGAPEAFF,TGTGCCAGTAGTATGGCATGGGGGGGGGCCCCTGAAGCTTTCTTT
NA,TRBJ2-5,TRBV18,NA,CASSLQPLQTGGETQYF,TGTGCCAGCTCACTTCAACCGCTTCAGACAGGTGGGGAGACCCAGTACTTC
NA,TRBJ1-5,TRBV18,NA,CASSPQFRQPQHF,TGTGCCAGCTCACCGCAGTTTCGACAGCCCCAGCATTTT
TRBD1,TRBJ1-5,TRBV9,NA,CASSVDDRGRQPQHF,TGTGCCAGCAGCGTAGACGACAGGGGTAGGCAGCCCCAGCATTTT
NA,TRBJ2-1,TRBV29-1,few,CSVTQGNNEQFF,TGCAGCGTTACGCAGGGGAACAATGAGCAGTTCTTC
NA,TRBJ1-2,TRBV7-9,few,CASSDQELYGYTF,TGTGCCAGCAGCGATCAGGAACTCTATGGCTACACCTTC
TRBD1,TRBJ2-7,TRBV9,few,CASSVGQGAGEQYF,TGTGCCAGCAGCGTGGGACAGGGGGCGGGTGAGCAGTACTTC
NA,TRBJ2-6,TRBV19,few,CASSSRSGANVLTF,TGTGCCAGTAGTTCCCGCTCTGGGGCCAACGTCCTGACTTTC
NA,TRBJ1-2,TRBV27,NA,CASSFGRGRGYTF,TGTGCCAGCAGTTTTGGCAGGGGTCGGGGCTACACCTTC
NA,TRBJ1-1,TRBV7-8,few,CASSLTRGEAFF,TGTGCCAGCAGCTTAACCCGGGGAGAAGCTTTCTTT
NA,TRBJ1-1,TRBV30,few,CAWSPKGGGNGEAFF,TGTGCCTGGAGTCCCAAGGGGGGGGGTAACGGTGAAGCTTTCTTT
NA,TRBJ2-7,TRBV29-1,NA,CSVVQGPSYEQYF,TGCAGCGTTGTTCAGGGGCCATCCTACGAGCAGTACTTC
NA,TRBJ1-1,TRBV28,few,CASRQGYMNTEAFF,TGTGCCAGCAGGCAGGGATACATGAACACTGAAGCTTTCTTT
TRBD2,TRBJ2-7,TRBV5-6,few,CASSLGSGIYYEQYF,TGTGCCAGCAGCTTGGGTAGCGGGATTTATTACGAGCAGTACTTC
NA,TRBJ2-1,TRBV6-1,NA,CASRPLENEQFF,TGTGCCAGCAGACCCCTAGAGAATGAGCAGTTCTTC
TRBD2,TRBJ2-7,TRBV4-1,NA,CASSQLLAGSSYEQYF,TGCGCCAGCAGCCAGTTACTAGCGGGGTCCTCCTACGAGCAGTACTTC
NA,TRBJ1-1,TRBV30,few,CAWNIGGTANTEAFF,TGTGCCTGGAACATCGGGGGGACGGCGAACACTGAAGCTTTCTTT
NA,TRBJ2-3,TRBV5-1,NA,CASSPLSDTQYF,TGCGCCAGCAGCCCCTTATCAGATACGCAGTATTTT
NA,TRBJ2-3,TRBV5-4,few,CASSPLGGRAADTQYF,TGTGCCAGCAGCCCCCTCGGCGGCAGGGCGGCAGATACGCAGTATTTT
TRBD2,TRBJ2-7,TRBV29-1,NA,CSVEGAGDEQYF,TGCAGCGTTGAAGGGGCGGGGGACGAGCAGTACTTC
NA,TRBJ2-5,TRBV6-6,few,CASSLQETQYF,TGTGCCAGCAGCCTACAAGAGACCCAGTACTTC
TRBD2,TRBJ2-7,TRBV6-1,NA,CASSPTSVVSYEQYF,TGTGCCAGCAGCCCAACTAGCGTTGTCTCCTACGAGCAGTACTTC
NA,TRBJ1-2,TRBV27,NA,CASSFKGVGGYTF,TGTGCCAGCAGTTTTAAGGGGGTTGGTGGCTACACCTTC
NA,TRBJ2-5,TRBV5-4,few,CASSSPGSQYF,TGTGCCAGCAGCTCGCCGGGGTCCCAGTACTTC
NA,TRBJ1-4,TRBV19,few,CASSPIYGGTLATNEKLFF,TGTGCCAGTAGTCCGATCTATGGGGGGACTTTAGCAACTAATGAAAAACTGTTTTTT
TRBD2,TRBJ2-3,TRBV15,NA,CATSRVAGPDTQYF,TGTGCCACCAGCAGAGTAGCGGGACCAGATACGCAGTATTTT
TRBD2,TRBJ2-3,TRBV2,few,CASAGTSGTDTQYF,TGTGCCAGCGCCGGGACTAGCGGCACAGATACGCAGTATTTT
TRBD1,TRBJ2-2,TRBV7-9,NA,CASSFRTGGATGELFF,TGTGCCAGCAGCTTCCGGACAGGGGGCGCGACCGGGGAGCTGTTTTTT
TRBD2,TRBJ2-1,TRBV30,NA,CAWSPHPPLARNEQFF,TGTGCCTGGAGTCCGCACCCTCCACTAGCGAGGAATGAGCAGTTCTTC
NA,TRBJ2-5,TRBV10-2,few,CASSDTGTQYF,TGCGCCAGCAGTGATACGGGGACCCAGTACTTC
NA,TRBJ2-5,TRBV27,NA,CASSPTGHFQETQYF,TGTGCCAGCAGTCCCACCGGACATTTCCAAGAGACCCAGTACTTC
TRBD1,TRBJ2-3,TRBV11-2,once,CASSSTTGKYF,TGTGCCAGCAGCTCCACGACAGGGAAGTATTTT
NA,TRBJ2-2,TRBV19,NA,CASSPRVIQTGELFF,TGTGCCAGTAGCCCACGGGTAATACAAACCGGGGAGCTGTTTTTT
TRBD2,TRBJ2-7,TRBV30,NA,CAWTGTTQYEQYF,TGTGCCTGGACCGGGACTACCCAATACGAGCAGTACTTC
NA,TRBJ2-2,TRBV14,few,CASRRGGGANTGELFF,TGTGCCAGCAGGCGAGGAGGGGGGGCGAACACCGGGGAGCTGTTTTTT
NA,TRBJ2-7,TRBV6-5,few,CASSYFSRTIRASYF,TGTGCCAGCAGTTACTTTTCCCGGACTATTCGTGCTTCGTACTTC
TRBD2,TRBJ2-3,TRBV2,few,CAPGPGTRTDTQYF,TGTGCCCCGGGGCCAGGGACTAGAACAGATACGCAGTATTTT
NA,TRBJ2-7,TRBV30,few,CAWSTFDWAYEQYF,TGTGCCTGGAGTACATTCGACTGGGCCTACGAGCAGTACTTC
NA,TRBJ1-2,TRBV2,few,CASRPGTTATINYGYTF,TGTGCCAGCCGACCCGGGACAACCGCAACTATTAACTATGGCTACACCTTC
NA,TRBJ2-3,TRBV6-5,few,CASRTGVTDTQYF,TGTGCCAGCCGGACGGGGGTCACAGATACGCAGTATTTT
TRBD1,TRBJ2-6,TRBV19,few,CASRTGSGANVLTF,TGTGCCAGTAGGACAGGGAGTGGGGCCAACGTCCTGACTTTC
NA,TRBJ1-2,TRBV7-9,few,CASSSLRGYTF,TGTGCCAGCAGCTCCCTTCGTGGCTACACCTTC
TRBD1,TRBJ2-7,TRBV4-3,few,CASSQDPGQGDHEQYF,TGCGCCAGCAGCCAAGATCCGGGACAGGGTGACCACGAGCAGTACTTC
TRBD2,TRBJ2-3,TRBV9,few,CASSPRTSGGLSTDTQYF,TGTGCCAGCAGCCCACGGACTAGCGGGGGCCTTAGCACAGATACGCAGTATTTT
NA,TRBJ1-2,TRBV6-1,NA,CASSANLDTFYGYTF,TGTGCCAGCAGTGCCAACCTGGACACGTTCTATGGCTACACCTTC
NA,TRBJ1-1,TRBV5-4,NA,CASRRGGETEAFF,TGTGCCAGCCGCCGGGGTGGGGAGACTGAAGCTTTCTTT
TRBD2,TRBJ2-7,TRBV6-1,NA,CASSEGGGLSYEQYF,TGTGCCAGCAGTGAAGGTGGGGGACTATCCTACGAGCAGTACTTC